The clone carrying this T cell receptor beta chain has a count of ten or more. This sample stems from a study of tumor-infiltrating lymphocytes in glioblastoma multiforme. Three nested ARM-PCR rounds with V-beta and C-beta primers built TCRB libraries. These TCRB libraries lack any described unique molecular identifiers. TCRdb analysed the multiplex PCR reads with MiXCR anew, one entry per CDR3 protein. Counted here are about 32,000 distinct CDR3 sequences, about 64% occurring once; the ten biggest clones make up approximately 35%. The CDR3 loop spans 17 amino acids. Per germline, CDR1 MGHRA and CDR2 YSYEKL. V lost 1 base and J 4 bases, leaving 20 bases between the germline ends.

The chain recombines TRBV4-1 with TRBJ2-7; tentatively, D is TRBD2 (5 bases). Specimen: brain tumor tissue. This clonotype was obtained from a male donor with glioblastoma. The CDR3 is CASSQVSSGRQEYEQYF. As DNA, the CDR3 is TGCGCCAGCAGCCAAGTATCCAGCGGCAGGCAGGAGTACGAGCAGTACTTC.